Listed below are T cell receptor beta chains from one sample, sequenced in a study of low-dose radiotherapy and immunotherapy resistance in tumors. One entry per CDR3 protein, called by TCRdb with MiXCR from the reads. Seen here are 60,000 to 90,000 distinct CDR3 sequences, around 32% observed once, and the top ten hold around 10%. The sequencing used PBMCs, collected before treatment. The receptor source for this set is a female donor with ovarian cancer. CDR3s include the opening cysteine and the closing phenylalanine or tryptophan. A D gene is named only where the DNA matches it firmly. Clone size is given for some rows only: seen once, a few or many times, or a class if the clone is expanded.

cdr3_nt: TGTGCCAGCAGTTACGAGGGGGAAAAACTGTTTTTT; cdr3_aa: CASSYEGEKLFF; j_call: TRBJ1-4; v_call: TRBV6-2/TRBV6-3; clone_size: many; d_call: .
cdr3_nt: TGTGCCACCCAGGACCGGCCCCCTGAGCAGTTCTTC; cdr3_aa: CATQDRPPEQFF; j_call: TRBJ2-1; v_call: TRBV11-3; clone_size: many; d_call: .
cdr3_nt: TGTGCCAGTAGCCTCAAGACAGATACGCATTATTTT; cdr3_aa: CASSLKTDTHYF; j_call: TRBJ2-3; v_call: TRBV5-5; clone_size: .; d_call: .
cdr3_nt: TGCAGTGCAACCGGGACCAACACAGATACGCAGTATTTT; cdr3_aa: CSATGTNTDTQYF; j_call: TRBJ2-3; v_call: TRBV20-1; clone_size: .; d_call: .
cdr3_nt: TGTGCCAGCAGCTTAGCGATGCTAACAGGGGCTGGGGCTAAAGATGGCTACACCTTC; cdr3_aa: CASSLAMLTGAGAKDGYTF; j_call: TRBJ1-2; v_call: TRBV7-9; clone_size: many; d_call: TRBD1
cdr3_nt: TGCAGCGTTGAGGACGGGGCGGCACAGTACTTC; cdr3_aa: CSVEDGAAQYF; j_call: TRBJ2-7; v_call: TRBV29-1; clone_size: many; d_call: .
cdr3_nt: TGTGCCAGCACCCCACCCCAGGGGGGGGCAGATACGCAGTATTTT; cdr3_aa: CASTPPQGGADTQYF; j_call: TRBJ2-3; v_call: TRBV6-2/TRBV6-3; clone_size: .; d_call: .
cdr3_nt: TGTGCCAGCTCACCCTCGGGACAGGGGTACACCGGGGAGCTGTTTTTT; cdr3_aa: CASSPSGQGYTGELFF; j_call: TRBJ2-2; v_call: TRBV18; clone_size: many; d_call: TRBD1
cdr3_nt: TGTGCCAGCAGCCAAGTAAGGGGTCATGAGCAGTTCTTC; cdr3_aa: CASSQVRGHEQFF; j_call: TRBJ2-1; v_call: TRBV3-1; clone_size: .; d_call: .
cdr3_nt: TGCGCCAGCAGTGAGCCCGCCCGGAGCTCCTACGAGCAGTACTTC; cdr3_aa: CASSEPARSSYEQYF; j_call: TRBJ2-7; v_call: TRBV10-2; clone_size: many; d_call: .
cdr3_nt: TGTGCCAGCAGTACCGGGACTAACACCGGGGAGCTGTTTTTT; cdr3_aa: CASSTGTNTGELFF; j_call: TRBJ2-2; v_call: TRBV12-3/TRBV12-4; clone_size: many; d_call: .
cdr3_nt: TGTGCCACCAGCAGAGAGGGGATATCAGGGGAGCTGTTTTTT; cdr3_aa: CATSREGISGELFF; j_call: TRBJ2-2; v_call: TRBV15; clone_size: many; d_call: .
cdr3_nt: TGTGCCAGCAGCTCCCTCTTCAATCAGCCCCAGCATTTT; cdr3_aa: CASSSLFNQPQHF; j_call: TRBJ1-5; v_call: TRBV7-2; clone_size: many; d_call: .
cdr3_nt: TGCGCCAGCAGCTTGGGGACGGAAGGCTACGAGCAGTACTTC; cdr3_aa: CASSLGTEGYEQYF; j_call: TRBJ2-7; v_call: TRBV5-1; clone_size: many; d_call: .
cdr3_nt: TGCGCCAGCAGTGAGAACAGGATGAACACTGAAGCTTTCTTT; cdr3_aa: CASSENRMNTEAFF; j_call: TRBJ1-1; v_call: TRBV10-2; clone_size: .; d_call: .
cdr3_nt: TGTGCCAGCAGCCAGTGGACCGCCTCCGGGGCCAACGTCCTGACTTTC; cdr3_aa: CASSQWTASGANVLTF; j_call: TRBJ2-6; v_call: TRBV5-6; clone_size: few; d_call: .
cdr3_nt: .; cdr3_aa: CASTNQTSMYLCASKRGASYEQYF; j_call: TRBJ2-7; v_call: TRBV9; clone_size: .; d_call: .
cdr3_nt: TGCAGTGCTAGAAGGGCGGGGGTGAACACTGAAGCTTTCTTT; cdr3_aa: CSARRAGVNTEAFF; j_call: TRBJ1-1; v_call: TRBV20-1; clone_size: many; d_call: .
cdr3_nt: TGCGCCAGCAGTCAAGACCCGGGCGGCAATCAGCCCCAGCATTTT; cdr3_aa: CASSQDPGGNQPQHF; j_call: TRBJ1-5; v_call: TRBV23-1; clone_size: once; d_call: .
cdr3_nt: TGTGCTAGTGGTATTAGGGGGACCTACGAGCAGTACTTC; cdr3_aa: CASGIRGTYEQYF; j_call: TRBJ2-7; v_call: TRBV12-5; clone_size: many; d_call: .
cdr3_nt: TGTGCCAGCAGCTTACCGATTCGGACAGGGGGCTTCAATGAGCAGTTCTTC; cdr3_aa: CASSLPIRTGGFNEQFF; j_call: TRBJ2-1; v_call: TRBV7-8; clone_size: many; d_call: TRBD1
cdr3_nt: TGTGCCAGCAGCCCCGGACAGGGATTTTATTCACCCCTCCACTTT; cdr3_aa: CASSPGQGFYSPLHF; j_call: TRBJ1-6; v_call: TRBV3-1; clone_size: .; d_call: TRBD1
cdr3_nt: TGTGCCAGCAGCAAGAGCGGGGTTCAGGGGGATGAGCAGTTCTTC; cdr3_aa: CASSKSGVQGDEQFF; j_call: TRBJ2-1; v_call: TRBV11-1; clone_size: few; d_call: .
cdr3_nt: TGCAGCGTTGACAGGGGTGGGAACACTGAAGCTTTCTTT; cdr3_aa: CSVDRGGNTEAFF; j_call: TRBJ1-1; v_call: TRBV29-1; clone_size: many; d_call: .
cdr3_nt: TGTGCCAGCAGCAAAGAAAGGGACGACGTCTCCGAGCAGTACTTC; cdr3_aa: CASSKERDDVSEQYF; j_call: TRBJ2-7; v_call: TRBV21-1; clone_size: many; d_call: .
cdr3_nt: TGTGCCAGCAGGGGTTCCGGGGAGCTGTTTTTT; cdr3_aa: CASRGSGELFF; j_call: TRBJ2-2; v_call: TRBV2; clone_size: many; d_call: .
cdr3_nt: TGTGCCAGCAGTTCCCTTATAGCGGGAGAATTAGGAGTAGAGCAGTTCTTC; cdr3_aa: CASSSLIAGELGVEQFF; j_call: TRBJ2-1; v_call: TRBV28; clone_size: .; d_call: TRBD2
cdr3_nt: TGTGCCAGCAGTCCGGTTCTTGGACAGATCTACGAGCAGTACTTC; cdr3_aa: CASSPVLGQIYEQYF; j_call: TRBJ2-7; v_call: TRBV27; clone_size: many; d_call: .
cdr3_nt: TGCGCCAGCAGCTCGGGACAGGGAGCACACTATGGCTACACCTTC; cdr3_aa: CASSSGQGAHYGYTF; j_call: TRBJ1-2; v_call: TRBV5-1; clone_size: .; d_call: TRBD1
cdr3_nt: TGTGCCAGCAGCCCCGGAGAGAGTCTTTACTATGGCTACACCTTC; cdr3_aa: CASSPGESLYYGYTF; j_call: TRBJ1-2; v_call: TRBV5-5; clone_size: medium-sized; d_call: .
cdr3_nt: TGTGCCAGCAGGCGGGCAGGAGGATACGAGCAGTACTTC; cdr3_aa: CASRRAGGYEQYF; j_call: TRBJ2-7; v_call: TRBV6-6; clone_size: .; d_call: .
cdr3_nt: TGTGCCAGCAGCTTCCACCGGGGGGAGGGATACCATGGCACAGATACGCAGTATTTT; cdr3_aa: CASSFHRGEGYHGTDTQYF; j_call: TRBJ2-3; v_call: TRBV5-6; clone_size: many; d_call: TRBD2
cdr3_nt: TGTGCCAGCAGCCCCCACGGCCTAGCGTGCACCGGGGAGCTGTTTTTT; cdr3_aa: CASSPHGLACTGELFF; j_call: TRBJ2-2; v_call: TRBV9; clone_size: many; d_call: .
cdr3_nt: TGTGCCAGCAGCCTCCGGGACAGGGGTGAGACCCAGTACTTC; cdr3_aa: CASSLRDRGETQYF; j_call: TRBJ2-5; v_call: TRBV12-3/TRBV12-4; clone_size: many; d_call: TRBD1
cdr3_nt: TGCAGTGCTAGAGTTCGCCAGGCCCCCGGGGCCCAGTACTTC; cdr3_aa: CSARVRQAPGAQYF; j_call: TRBJ2-5; v_call: TRBV20-1; clone_size: many; d_call: .
cdr3_nt: TGCGCCAGCAGCCAAGATCATGGTCTAGCGGGAGGGGAGCAGTACTTC; cdr3_aa: CASSQDHGLAGGEQYF; j_call: TRBJ2-7; v_call: TRBV4-3; clone_size: many; d_call: TRBD2
cdr3_nt: TGTGCCAGCAGCGTAGAAGTAGGGAAGGCGGATGAGCAGTTCTTC; cdr3_aa: CASSVEVGKADEQFF; j_call: TRBJ2-1; v_call: TRBV9; clone_size: .; d_call: .
cdr3_nt: TGTGCCAGCAGCCAAGCCCTCGCAGAGTGGACGCAGTATTTT; cdr3_aa: CASSQALAEWTQYF; j_call: TRBJ2-3; v_call: TRBV4-2; clone_size: many; d_call: .
cdr3_nt: TGTGCCAGTTCTGGTGGGCTCTCTGCCCGGGGGATAGATACGCAGTATTTT; cdr3_aa: CASSGGLSARGIDTQYF; j_call: TRBJ2-3; v_call: TRBV11-3; clone_size: many; d_call: .
cdr3_nt: TGCAGTGGTAGGACTGCCGGGTCCTACAATGAGCAGTTCTTC; cdr3_aa: CSGRTAGSYNEQFF; j_call: TRBJ2-1; v_call: TRBV20-1; clone_size: few; d_call: .
cdr3_nt: TGTGCCAGCAGTTTTGAGGGCCGGGCCTCCTACGAGCAGTACTTC; cdr3_aa: CASSFEGRASYEQYF; j_call: TRBJ2-7; v_call: TRBV6-1; clone_size: once; d_call: .
cdr3_nt: TGTGCCAGTAGTATAACAGGACTTGGCTACACCTTC; cdr3_aa: CASSITGLGYTF; j_call: TRBJ1-2; v_call: TRBV19; clone_size: many; d_call: .
cdr3_nt: TGCAGTGCCATTACGTCGACAGGGAAAGGGAACGAGCAGTTCTTC; cdr3_aa: CSAITSTGKGNEQFF; j_call: TRBJ2-1; v_call: TRBV20-1; clone_size: .; d_call: TRBD1
cdr3_nt: TGTGCCAGCAGCTTAGATAGGGTTGGGCAGCCCCAGCATTTT; cdr3_aa: CASSLDRVGQPQHF; j_call: TRBJ1-5; v_call: TRBV7-2; clone_size: many; d_call: .
cdr3_nt: TGTGCCAGCAGCTTCCAACCCCCTCCGCAGTATTTT; cdr3_aa: CASSFQPPPQYF; j_call: TRBJ2-3; v_call: TRBV7-2; clone_size: many; d_call: .
cdr3_nt: TGTGCCAGCAGCTTGGGTGCCCCAATTCCACAAGAGACCCAGTACTTC; cdr3_aa: CASSLGAPIPQETQYF; j_call: TRBJ2-5; v_call: TRBV5-5; clone_size: few; d_call: .
cdr3_nt: TGTGCCAGCAGTTCACCCCAAAGGACAGGAGGAAATCAGCCCCAGCATTTT; cdr3_aa: CASSSPQRTGGNQPQHF; j_call: TRBJ1-5; v_call: TRBV6-2/TRBV6-3; clone_size: many; d_call: TRBD1
cdr3_nt: TGTGCCAGCAGTTTAGTGTCCCTGGGGGAGCTGTTTTTT; cdr3_aa: CASSLVSLGELFF; j_call: TRBJ2-2; v_call: TRBV12-3/TRBV12-4; clone_size: many; d_call: .
cdr3_nt: TGCAGCGTTTCTCGCACAGATACGCAGTATTTT; cdr3_aa: CSVSRTDTQYF; j_call: TRBJ2-3; v_call: TRBV29-1; clone_size: .; d_call: .
cdr3_nt: TGTGCCGGCAGCCTTCCAGCGGGGAAGGTTGGGGGAGCGGGTGAGCAGTTCTTC; cdr3_aa: CAGSLPAGKVGGAGEQFF; j_call: TRBJ2-1; v_call: TRBV6-2/TRBV6-3; clone_size: .; d_call: TRBD2
cdr3_nt: TGTGCCAGCAGTCGTAGGGGACACTATGGCTACACCTTC; cdr3_aa: CASSRRGHYGYTF; j_call: TRBJ1-2; v_call: TRBV12-3/TRBV12-4; clone_size: .; d_call: .
cdr3_nt: TGTGCCAGCAGCTCCTCGAGGCGGTGGCGAAATAATTCACCCCTCCACTTT; cdr3_aa: CASSSSRRWRNNSPLHF; j_call: TRBJ1-6; v_call: TRBV11-1; clone_size: many; d_call: .
cdr3_nt: TGTGCCAGCAGCTTTGGGGCTAGCGGGACCTACGAGCAGTACTTC; cdr3_aa: CASSFGASGTYEQYF; j_call: TRBJ2-7; v_call: TRBV11-2; clone_size: few; d_call: TRBD2
cdr3_nt: TGTGCCAGTAGTATGGTCGCAGGGGGCGCTGACCAGCCCCAGCATTTT; cdr3_aa: CASSMVAGGADQPQHF; j_call: TRBJ1-5; v_call: TRBV19; clone_size: .; d_call: TRBD1
cdr3_nt: TGTGCCACCAGGAACAACGGGGGGACCGGGGAGCTGTTTTTT; cdr3_aa: CATRNNGGTGELFF; j_call: TRBJ2-2; v_call: TRBV24-1; clone_size: few; d_call: TRBD2
cdr3_nt: TGTGCCAGCTCCCTTGGCCAGCAAGGCGGCTACACCTTC; cdr3_aa: CASSLGQQGGYTF; j_call: TRBJ1-2; v_call: TRBV18; clone_size: many; d_call: .
cdr3_nt: TGTGCCAGCACCGATACTAGCGGGATAACCAGATCCGAGCAGTACTTC; cdr3_aa: CASTDTSGITRSEQYF; j_call: TRBJ2-7; v_call: TRBV6-2/TRBV6-3; clone_size: many; d_call: TRBD2
cdr3_nt: TGCGCCAGCAGCCTGGGACATCGATCGGATACGCAGTATTTT; cdr3_aa: CASSLGHRSDTQYF; j_call: TRBJ2-3; v_call: TRBV5-1; clone_size: .; d_call: .
cdr3_nt: TGTGCCAGCAGCTTGGGGGGCGGGACTGCAGGCTACGAGCAGTACTTC; cdr3_aa: CASSLGGGTAGYEQYF; j_call: TRBJ2-7; v_call: TRBV7-2; clone_size: many; d_call: .